This T cell receptor beta chain was profiled in a study of human T cells and chemical hapten exposure. For the study at large: Small pooled library volume differences chiefly drove per-sample TCR yield variation.

Notes on this clonotype: The antigen remains undetermined.

Separate cDNA molecules received unique molecular identifiers, which the library attached to them. In the authors' methods: Samples ranged from roughly 23,224 to 700,000 TCRs, with a median of around 100,000. TCRdb used MiXCR to reprocess the reads, holding one entry per CDR3 protein. The V and J calls were determined by TCRdb, not by the authors. The sample consists of around 120,000 distinct CDR3 sequences, around 9% of them appearing once. V lost 0 bases to trimming and J lost 0 bases, with 5 bases between them. Germline values: CDR1 SQVTM, CDR2 ANQGSEA. The CDR3 spans 13 residues. Unfractionated whole blood was the source from which total RNA was extracted. General observations from the study: Those TCRs sitting above 1 in 1000 frequency stayed the same with DPC sensitization.

The source material was whole blood. The source of this sequence is a human donor in good health. Some clones in this sample may be carry-over from other donors' samples. The rearrangement links TRBV29-1 to TRBJ1-2; no definite D call. CDR3 sequence (DNA): TGCAGCGTTGAAGAAGGGACTAACTATGGCTACACCTTC. Its translation is CSVEEGTNYGYTF. The full variable domain, its missing parts supplied by reference TRBV29-1 and TRBJ1-2, is SAVISQKPSRDICQRGTSLTIQCQVDSQVTMMFWYRQQPGQSLTLIATANQGSEATYESGFVIDKFPISRPNLTFSTLTVSNMSPEDSSIYLCSVEEGTNYGYTFGSGTRLTVV.